This T cell receptor beta chain comes out of a study of technical replicates of blood from several donors. The CDR3 is 15 residues long. Deletions cut 0 bases from V and 5 bases from J, with 13 bases between. Germline assignment: CDR1 SGHAT and CDR2 FQNNGV. Assay: immunoSEQ multiplex PCR; the TCRdb copy retains only in-frame clones and omits some. The sample has about 80,000 clones; 96% are singletons. The J gene is TRBJ1-2, the V gene TRBV11-2; the D gene is possibly TRBD1 (5 bases). The sequencing input was T cells isolated from PBMCs. The source of this sequence is a human donor in good health. Here the CDR3 DNA reads TGTGCCAGCAGCTTAGAGAGCCAGGGTGTTTATGGCTACACCTTC. Its protein product is CASSLESQGVYGYTF.